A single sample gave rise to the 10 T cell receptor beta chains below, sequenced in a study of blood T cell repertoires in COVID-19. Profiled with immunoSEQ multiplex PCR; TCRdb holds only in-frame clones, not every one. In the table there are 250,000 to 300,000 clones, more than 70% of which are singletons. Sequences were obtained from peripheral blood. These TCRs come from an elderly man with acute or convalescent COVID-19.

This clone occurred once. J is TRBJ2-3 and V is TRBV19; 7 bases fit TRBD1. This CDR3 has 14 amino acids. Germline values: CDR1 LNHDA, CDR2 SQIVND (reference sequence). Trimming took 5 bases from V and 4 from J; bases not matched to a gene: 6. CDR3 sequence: CASSGRGTADTQYF. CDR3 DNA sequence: TGTGCCAGTAGTGGCAGGGGGACAGCAGATACGCAGTATTTT.

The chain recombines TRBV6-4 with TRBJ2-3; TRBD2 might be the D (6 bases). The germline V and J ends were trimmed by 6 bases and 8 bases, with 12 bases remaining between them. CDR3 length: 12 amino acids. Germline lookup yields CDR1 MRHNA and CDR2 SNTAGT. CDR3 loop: CASRATGGTQYF. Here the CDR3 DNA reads TGTGCCAGCAGAGCCACCGGGGGTACGCAGTATTTT.

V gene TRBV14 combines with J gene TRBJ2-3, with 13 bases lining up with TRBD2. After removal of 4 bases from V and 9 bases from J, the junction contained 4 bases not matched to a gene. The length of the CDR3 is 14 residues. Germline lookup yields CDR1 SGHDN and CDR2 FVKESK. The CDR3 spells CASSRLAGGQTQYF. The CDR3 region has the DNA TGTGCCAGCAGCCGACTAGCGGGGGGACAGACGCAGTATTTT.

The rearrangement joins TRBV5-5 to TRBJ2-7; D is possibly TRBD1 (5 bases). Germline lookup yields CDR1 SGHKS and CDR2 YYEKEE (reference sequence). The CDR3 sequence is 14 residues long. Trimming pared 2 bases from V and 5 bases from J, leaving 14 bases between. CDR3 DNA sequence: TGTGCCAGCAGCTTCGGTTCCAGGGCTGACGAGCAGTACTTC. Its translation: CASSFGSRADEQYF.

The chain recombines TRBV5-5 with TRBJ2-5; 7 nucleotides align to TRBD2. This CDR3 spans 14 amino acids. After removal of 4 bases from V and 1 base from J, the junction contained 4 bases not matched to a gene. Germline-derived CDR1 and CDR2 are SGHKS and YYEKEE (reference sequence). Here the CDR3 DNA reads TGTGCCAGCAGCCCGCTAGCGGTCCAAGAGACCCAGTACTTC. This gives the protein CASSPLAVQETQYF. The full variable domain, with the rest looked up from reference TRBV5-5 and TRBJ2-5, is DAGVTQSPTHLIKTRGQQVTLRCSPISGHKSVSWYQQVLGQGPQFIFQYYEKEERGRGNFPDRFSARQFPNYSSELNVNALLLGDSALYLCASSPLAVQETQYFGPGTRLLVL.

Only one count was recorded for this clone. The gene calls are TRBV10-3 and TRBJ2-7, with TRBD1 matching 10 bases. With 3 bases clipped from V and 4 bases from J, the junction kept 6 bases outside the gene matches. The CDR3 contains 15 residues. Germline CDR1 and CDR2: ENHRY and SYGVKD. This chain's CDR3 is CAISEFGTGVYEQYF. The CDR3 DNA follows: TGTGCCATCAGTGAATTTGGGACAGGGGTGTACGAGCAGTACTTC.

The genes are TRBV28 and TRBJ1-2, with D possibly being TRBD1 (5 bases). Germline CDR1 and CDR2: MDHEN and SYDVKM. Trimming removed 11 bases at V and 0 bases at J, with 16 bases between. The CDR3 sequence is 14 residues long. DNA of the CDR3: TGTGCCTCAGGCGGGACCTTCTCTAACTATGGCTACACCTTC. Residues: CASGGTFSNYGYTF.

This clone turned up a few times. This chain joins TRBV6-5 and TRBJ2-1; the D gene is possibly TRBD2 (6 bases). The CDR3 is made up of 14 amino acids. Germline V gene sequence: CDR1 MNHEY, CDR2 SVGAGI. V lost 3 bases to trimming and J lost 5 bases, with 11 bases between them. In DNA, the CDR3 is TGTGCCAGCAGTTATCGGGGCGGGGACAATGAGCAGTTCTTC. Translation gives CASSYRGGDNEQFF.

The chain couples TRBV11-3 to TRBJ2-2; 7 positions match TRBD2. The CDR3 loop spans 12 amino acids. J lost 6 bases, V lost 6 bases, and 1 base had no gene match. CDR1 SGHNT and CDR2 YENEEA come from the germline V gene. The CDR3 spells CASRGGPGELFF. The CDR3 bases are TGTGCCAGCAGGGGAGGGCCCGGGGAGCTGTTTTTT.

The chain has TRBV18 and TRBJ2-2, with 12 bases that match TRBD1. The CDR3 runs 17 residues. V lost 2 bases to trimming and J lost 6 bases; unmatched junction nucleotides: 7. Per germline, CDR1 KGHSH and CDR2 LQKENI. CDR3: CASSPAGQGATSGELFF. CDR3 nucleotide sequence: TGTGCCAGCTCACCAGCGGGACAGGGGGCAACTTCCGGGGAGCTGTTTTTT.